This T cell receptor (beta chain) is drawn from a study of OX40 agonist ivuxolimab in advanced cancers. Study overall: Patients receiving dose escalation had hepatocellular carcinoma, melanoma, renal cell or head and neck cancer.

Repertoires were generated with immunoSEQ multiplex PCR, while TCRdb's copy carries only in-frame clones and drops some. The table includes tens of thousands of clones, about 87% detected once. Findings and limits, study-wide: In the 0.1-3.0 mg/kg groups, partial responders showed among the lowest expansion. At doses 0.1 to 3.0 mg/kg, CD4+ and CD8+ clones expanded.

CDR1 MGHRA and CDR2 YSYEKL come from the germline V gene. V dropped 4 bases and J dropped 2 bases, with 11 bases sitting between them. This CDR3 contains 14 residues. As regards this clone: The target antigen is unknown.

This specimen consisted of CD4+ or CD8+ T cells sorted from blood, obtained in a trial of the OX40 agonist ivuxolimab. The TCR originated in an adult with an advanced solid tumor such as melanoma, head and neck, liver or kidney cancer. The chain joins TRBV4-1 to TRBJ2-5, with D perhaps TRBD1 (6 bases). The CDR3, as DNA: TGCGCCAGCAGCCCACGGACAGCACAAGAGACCCAGTACTTC. This sequence encodes CASSPRTAQETQYF.